The sequence of this T cell receptor (beta chain) was determined in a study of OX40 agonist ivuxolimab in advanced cancers. About the study: Patients received intravenous ivuxolimab every 2 weeks at 0.01 to 10 mg/kg. Under the entry rules, prior anti-PD-1, anti-PD-L1 or anti-CTLA-4 therapy was allowed, and approximately 40% had some. Study results and limitations: Average numbers of expanded clones were greater in CD8+ T cells than in CD4+. Clonal expansion was seen in CD4+ and CD8+ blood T cells by week 6 at 0.1 to 3.0 mg/kg.

On this clone itself: Its antigen remains unknown.

Germline assignment: CDR1 SGHAT and CDR2 FQNNGV. Trimming shortened V by 5 bases and J by 4 bases, and 16 bases separated the two germline ends. There are 15 residues in the CDR3. Only in-frame clones appear in the TCRdb table, and some are missing; sequencing was by immunoSEQ multiplex PCR. This table has fewer than 70,000 clones, 86% appearing once. Specimen: CD4+ or CD8+ T cells sorted from blood, collected in a trial of the OX40 agonist ivuxolimab. This chain links TRBV11-2 with TRBJ2-3, with D unclear. This clonotype originated in an adult with an advanced solid tumor such as melanoma, head and neck, liver or kidney cancer. The CDR3 loop reads CASSPPGSSPDTQYF. CDR3 nucleotide sequence: TGTGCCAGCAGCCCGCCCGGGTCAAGCCCAGATACGCAGTATTTT.